This entry concerns a single TCR beta chain. The target antigen is unknown. This sample stems from a study of T cells after yellow fever vaccination. Study-level findings and limits: Weaker in magnitude, the secondary response showed a faster peak on day 5 versus 15. In FACS-sorted repertoires, abundant clonotypes from the bulk population could appear as contaminants. Clones that expanded after primary vaccination mostly reappeared after the booster (roughly 96% CD4, approximately 89% CD8).

5'RACE template switching generated TCR cDNA, adding a universal primer site and UMIs. TCRdb independently ran MiXCR on the 5' RACE reads; one entry per CDR3 protein. The sample includes a few hundred thousand distinct CDR3 sequences, roughly 5.2% of them seen just once. Germline-derived CDR1 and CDR2 are DFQATT and SNEGSKA (reference sequence). This CDR3 comprises 14 residues. The ends lost 1 base at V and 6 bases at J; junction bases unmatched: 4. The sample here was CD4+ T cells sorted from PBMCs, taken on the day of the yellow fever booster vaccination. The clonotype originates from a man between 18 and 35 years old who received the YFV17D yellow fever vaccine. The chain joins TRBV20-1 to TRBJ2-2; 8 bases are a match to TRBD2. Written as DNA, the CDR3 is TGCAGTGCTAGAGTTCAAGCGGGGGCCGGGGAGCTGTTTTTT. Translating gives CSARVQAGAGELFF.